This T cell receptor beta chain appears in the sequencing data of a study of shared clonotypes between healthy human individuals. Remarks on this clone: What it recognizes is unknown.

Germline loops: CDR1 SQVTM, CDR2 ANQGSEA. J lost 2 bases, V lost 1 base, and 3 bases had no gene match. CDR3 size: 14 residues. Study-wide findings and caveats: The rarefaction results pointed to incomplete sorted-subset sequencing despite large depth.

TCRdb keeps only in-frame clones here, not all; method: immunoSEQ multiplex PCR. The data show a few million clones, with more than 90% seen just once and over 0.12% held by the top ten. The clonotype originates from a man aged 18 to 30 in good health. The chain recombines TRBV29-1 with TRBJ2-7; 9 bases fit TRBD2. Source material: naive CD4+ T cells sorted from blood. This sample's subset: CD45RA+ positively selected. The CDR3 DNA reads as TGCAGCGTTGAAGTCCAGCGGGAGGCCTACGAGCAGTACTTC. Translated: CSVEVQREAYEQYF.